This TCR beta chain originates from a study of CD8+ T cells in alopecia areata. Study-wide context: Administration of oral tofacitinib to treated patients was at 5 to 10 mg twice daily. Study-level points and caveats: Alopecia totalis/universalis scalp especially showed more expanded CD8+ clones than normal scalp.

Treatment indicated: oral pan-JAK inhibitor, 5-10 mg twice daily. V lost 0 bases to trimming and J lost 4 bases, with 6 bases between them. The CDR3 loop spans 13 amino acids. Germline assignment: CDR1 LGHNA and CDR2 YSLEER. Many counts were recorded for this clone. Its antigen is not known. The identical CDR3 is also encoded by other nucleotide sequences in the sample. RNA was isolated and reverse transcribed to cDNA, the sequencing template. Assay used: immunoSEQ multiplex PCR; TCRdb lists only in-frame clones, some missing. The sample lists roughly 120,000 clones, around three fifths occurring once. The clonotype comes from a human donor with alopecia areata. The rearrangement joins TRBV4-3 to TRBJ2-5; D is unclear. This material consisted of CD4+ T cells sorted from blood, taken at week 24, from a patient treated with tofacitinib. Here the CDR3 DNA reads TGCGCCAGCAGCCAAGACAGTGGAGAGACCCAGTACTTC. This sequence encodes CASSQDSGETQYF.